This TCR beta chain is drawn from a study of human T cells and chemical hapten exposure. Study in general: Across the whole study, which lasted roughly 24 weeks, patients were given diphenylcyclopropenone on the scalp once a week.

This clonotype was seen only a few times. TCRdb re-analysed the RACE reads in MiXCR, keeping a single row per CDR3 protein. The sample comprises more than 250,000 distinct CDR3 sequences, 7.5% to 10% of which are singletons, and 2% to 2.5% rests with the top ten. There are 15 residues in the CDR3. V gave up 2 bases and J gave up 1 base, with 8 bases separating them. Germline V gene data show CDR1 as MNHNS and CDR2 as SASEGT. Indicated time point: pre-sensitization, week 0. Specified treatment: therapeutic diphenylcyclopropenone sensitization with weekly scalp DPC. This specimen consisted of whole blood, obtained in connection with sensitization to the hapten diphenylcyclopropenone (DPC). The rearrangement links TRBV6-1 to TRBJ2-2; unclear D gene. This sequence originates from a woman between 40 and 50 years old with alopecia areata. Some clones in this sample may be carry-over from other donors' samples. CDR3: CASSERDKNTGELFF. CDR3 bases: TGTGCCAGCAGTGAAAGGGATAAGAACACCGGGGAGCTGTTTTTT.